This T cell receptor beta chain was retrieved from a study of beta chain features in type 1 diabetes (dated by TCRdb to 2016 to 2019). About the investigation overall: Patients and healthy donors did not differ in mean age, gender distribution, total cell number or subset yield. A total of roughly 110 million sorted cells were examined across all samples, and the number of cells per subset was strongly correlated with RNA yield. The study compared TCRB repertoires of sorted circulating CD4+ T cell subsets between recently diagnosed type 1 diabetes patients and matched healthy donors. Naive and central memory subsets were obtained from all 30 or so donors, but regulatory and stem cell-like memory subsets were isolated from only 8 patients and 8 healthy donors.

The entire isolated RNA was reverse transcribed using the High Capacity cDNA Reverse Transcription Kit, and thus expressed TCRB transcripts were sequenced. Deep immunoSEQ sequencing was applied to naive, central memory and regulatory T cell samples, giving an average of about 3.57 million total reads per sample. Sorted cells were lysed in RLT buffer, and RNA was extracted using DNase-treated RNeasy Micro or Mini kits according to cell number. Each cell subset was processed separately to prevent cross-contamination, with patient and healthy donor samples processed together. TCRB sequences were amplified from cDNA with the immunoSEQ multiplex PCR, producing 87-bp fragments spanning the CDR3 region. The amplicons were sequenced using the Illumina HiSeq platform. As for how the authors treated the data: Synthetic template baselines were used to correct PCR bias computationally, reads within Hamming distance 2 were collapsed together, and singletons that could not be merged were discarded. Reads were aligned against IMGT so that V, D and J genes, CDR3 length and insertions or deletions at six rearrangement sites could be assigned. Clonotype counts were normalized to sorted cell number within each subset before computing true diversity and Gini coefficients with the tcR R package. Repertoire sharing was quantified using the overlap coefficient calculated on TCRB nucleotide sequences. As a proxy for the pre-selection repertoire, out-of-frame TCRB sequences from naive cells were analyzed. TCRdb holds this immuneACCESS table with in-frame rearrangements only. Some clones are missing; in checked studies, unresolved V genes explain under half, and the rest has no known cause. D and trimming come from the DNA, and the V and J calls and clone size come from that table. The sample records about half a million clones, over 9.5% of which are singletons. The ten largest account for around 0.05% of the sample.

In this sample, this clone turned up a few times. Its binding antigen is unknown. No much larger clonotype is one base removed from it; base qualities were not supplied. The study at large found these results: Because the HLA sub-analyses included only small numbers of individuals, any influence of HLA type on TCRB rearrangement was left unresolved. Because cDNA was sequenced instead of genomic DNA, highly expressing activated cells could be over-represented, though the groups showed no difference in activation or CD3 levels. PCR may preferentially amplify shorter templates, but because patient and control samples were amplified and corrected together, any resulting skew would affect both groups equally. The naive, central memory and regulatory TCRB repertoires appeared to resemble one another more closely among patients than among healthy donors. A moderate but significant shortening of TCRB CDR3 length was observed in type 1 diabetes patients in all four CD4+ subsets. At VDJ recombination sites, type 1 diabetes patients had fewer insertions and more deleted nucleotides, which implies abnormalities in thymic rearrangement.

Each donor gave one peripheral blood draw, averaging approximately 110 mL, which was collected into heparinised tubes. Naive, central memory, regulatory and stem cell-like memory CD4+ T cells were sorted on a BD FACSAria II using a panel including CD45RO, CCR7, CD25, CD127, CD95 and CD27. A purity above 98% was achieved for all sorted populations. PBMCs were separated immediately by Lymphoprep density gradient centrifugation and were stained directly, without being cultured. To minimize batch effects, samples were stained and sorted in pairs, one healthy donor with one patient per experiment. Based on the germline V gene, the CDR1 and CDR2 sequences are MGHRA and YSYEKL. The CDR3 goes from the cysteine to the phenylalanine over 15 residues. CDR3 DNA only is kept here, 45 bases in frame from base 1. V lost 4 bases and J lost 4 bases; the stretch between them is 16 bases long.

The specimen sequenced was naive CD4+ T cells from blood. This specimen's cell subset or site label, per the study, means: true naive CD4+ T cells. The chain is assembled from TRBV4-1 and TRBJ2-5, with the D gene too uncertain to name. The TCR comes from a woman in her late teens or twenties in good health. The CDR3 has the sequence CASSLAQVGRETQYF. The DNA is TGCGCCAGCAGCCTCGCCCAAGTTGGCCGAGAGACCCAGTACTTC.